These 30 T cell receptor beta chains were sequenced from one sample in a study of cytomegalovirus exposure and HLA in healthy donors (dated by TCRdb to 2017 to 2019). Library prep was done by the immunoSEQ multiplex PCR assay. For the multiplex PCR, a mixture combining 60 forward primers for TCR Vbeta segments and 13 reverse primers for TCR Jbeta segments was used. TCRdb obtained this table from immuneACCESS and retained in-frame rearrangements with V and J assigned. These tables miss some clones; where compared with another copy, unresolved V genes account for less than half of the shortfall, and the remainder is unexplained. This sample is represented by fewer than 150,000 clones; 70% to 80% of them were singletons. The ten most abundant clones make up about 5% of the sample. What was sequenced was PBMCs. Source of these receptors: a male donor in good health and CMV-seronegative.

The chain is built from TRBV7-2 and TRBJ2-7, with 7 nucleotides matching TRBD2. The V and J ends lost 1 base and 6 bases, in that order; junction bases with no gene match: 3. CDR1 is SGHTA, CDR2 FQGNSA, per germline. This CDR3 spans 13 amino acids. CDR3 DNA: TGTGCCAGCAGCTTAGTCGGGGGGAGCGAGCAGTACTTC. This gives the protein CASSLVGGSEQYF. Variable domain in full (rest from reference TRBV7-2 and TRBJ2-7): GAGVSQSPSNKVTEKGKDVELRCDPISGHTALYWYRQSLGQGLEFLIYFQGNSAPDKSGLPSDRFSAERTGGSVSTLTIQRTQQEDSAVYLCASSLVGGSEQYFGPGTRLTVT.

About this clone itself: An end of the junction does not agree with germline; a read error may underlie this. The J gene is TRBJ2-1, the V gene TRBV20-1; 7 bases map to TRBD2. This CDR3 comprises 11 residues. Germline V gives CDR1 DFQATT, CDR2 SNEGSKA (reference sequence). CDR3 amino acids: CSALVREHTLF. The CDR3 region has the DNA TGCAGTGCTCTGGTGCGGGAGCATACACTCTTC.

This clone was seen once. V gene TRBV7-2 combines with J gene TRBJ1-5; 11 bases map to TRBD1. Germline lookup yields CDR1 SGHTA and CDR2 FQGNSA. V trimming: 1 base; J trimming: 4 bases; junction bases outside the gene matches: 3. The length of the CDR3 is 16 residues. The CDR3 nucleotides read TGTGCCAGCAGCTTAGGGACAGGGGGCAGAAATCAGCCCCAGCATTTT. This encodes CASSLGTGGRNQPQHF.

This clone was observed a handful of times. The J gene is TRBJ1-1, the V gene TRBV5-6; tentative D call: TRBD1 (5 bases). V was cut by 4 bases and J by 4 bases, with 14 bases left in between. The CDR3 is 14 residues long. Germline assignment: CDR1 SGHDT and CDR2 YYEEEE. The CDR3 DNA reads TGTGCCAGCAGCAGAAGGGGTCTTGGCACTGAAGCTTTCTTT. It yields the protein CASSRRGLGTEAFF.

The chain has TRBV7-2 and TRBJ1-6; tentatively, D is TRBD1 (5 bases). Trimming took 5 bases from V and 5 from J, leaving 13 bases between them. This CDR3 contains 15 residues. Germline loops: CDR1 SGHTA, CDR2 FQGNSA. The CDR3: CASSPEWTNNSPLHF. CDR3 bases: TGTGCCAGCAGCCCCGAGTGGACAAATAATTCACCCCTCCACTTT.

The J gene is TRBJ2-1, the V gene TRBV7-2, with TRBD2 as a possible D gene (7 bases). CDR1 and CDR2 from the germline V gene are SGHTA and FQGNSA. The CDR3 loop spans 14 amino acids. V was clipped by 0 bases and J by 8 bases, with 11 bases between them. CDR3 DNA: TGTGCCAGCAGCTTAGCGGGGGGGCCTTATGAGCAGTTCTTC. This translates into CASSLAGGPYEQFF.

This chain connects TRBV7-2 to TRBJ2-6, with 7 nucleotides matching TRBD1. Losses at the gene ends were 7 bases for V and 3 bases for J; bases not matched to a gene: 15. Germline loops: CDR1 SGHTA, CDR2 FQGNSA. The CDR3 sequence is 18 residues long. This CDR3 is CASTKEERGLVGANVLTF. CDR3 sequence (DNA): TGTGCCAGCACCAAAGAGGAGAGGGGGCTAGTTGGGGCCAACGTCCTGACTTTC.

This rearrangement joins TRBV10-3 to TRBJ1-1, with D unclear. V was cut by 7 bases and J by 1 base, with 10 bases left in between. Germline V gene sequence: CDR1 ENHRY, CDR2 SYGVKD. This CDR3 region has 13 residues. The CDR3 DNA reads TGTGCCATCAATGGCCAATCGAACACTGAAGCTTTCTTT. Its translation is CAINGQSNTEAFF.

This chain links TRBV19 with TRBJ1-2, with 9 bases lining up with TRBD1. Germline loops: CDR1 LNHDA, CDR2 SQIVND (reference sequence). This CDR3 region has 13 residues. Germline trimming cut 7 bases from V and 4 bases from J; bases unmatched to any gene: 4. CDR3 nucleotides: TGTGCCAGTATTCCACAGGGGGCCTATGGCTACACCTTC. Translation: CASIPQGAYGYTF. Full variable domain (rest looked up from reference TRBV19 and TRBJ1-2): DGGITQSPKYLFRKEGQNVTLSCEQNLNHDAMYWYRQDPGQGLRLIYYSQIVNDFQKGDIAEGYSVSREKKESFPLTVTSAQKNPTAFYLCASIPQGAYGYTFGSGTRLTVV.

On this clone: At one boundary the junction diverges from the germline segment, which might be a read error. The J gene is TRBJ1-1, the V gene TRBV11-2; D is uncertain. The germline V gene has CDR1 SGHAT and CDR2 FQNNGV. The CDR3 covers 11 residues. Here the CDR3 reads CASSLEAPQEF. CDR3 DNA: TGTGCCAGCAGCTTAGAGGCACCTCAGGAATTT.

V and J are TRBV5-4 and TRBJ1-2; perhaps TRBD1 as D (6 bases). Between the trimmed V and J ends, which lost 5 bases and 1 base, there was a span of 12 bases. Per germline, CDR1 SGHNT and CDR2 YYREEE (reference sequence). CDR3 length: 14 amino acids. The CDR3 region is CASSTGMINYGYTF. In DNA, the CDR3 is TGTGCCAGCAGTACAGGGATGATTAACTATGGCTACACCTTC.

The CDR3 protein is CASSPRSGELFF. CDR3 bases: TGTGCCAGCAGCCCCCGGTCCGGGGAGCTGTTTTTT. The rearrangement links TRBV9 to TRBJ2-2, with no clear D. The CDR3 is 12 residues long. The V end lost 4 bases, the J end lost 6 bases, and 7 bases lay between the germline ends. CDR1 SGDLS and CDR2 YYNGEE come from the germline V gene.

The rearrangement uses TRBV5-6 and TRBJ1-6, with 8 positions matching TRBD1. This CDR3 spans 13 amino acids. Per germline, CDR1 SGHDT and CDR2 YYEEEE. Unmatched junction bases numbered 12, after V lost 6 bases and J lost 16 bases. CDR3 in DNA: TGTGCCAGCAATAGGGGACAGGCCTCAGGGCTCCACTTT. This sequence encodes CASNRGQASGLHF.

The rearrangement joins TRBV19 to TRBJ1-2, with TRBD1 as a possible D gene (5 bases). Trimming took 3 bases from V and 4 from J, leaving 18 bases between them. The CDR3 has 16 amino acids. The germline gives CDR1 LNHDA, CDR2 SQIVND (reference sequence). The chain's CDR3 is CASSIHPTQVTYGYTF. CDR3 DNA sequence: TGTGCCAGTAGTATCCACCCTACACAGGTGACCTATGGCTACACCTTC.

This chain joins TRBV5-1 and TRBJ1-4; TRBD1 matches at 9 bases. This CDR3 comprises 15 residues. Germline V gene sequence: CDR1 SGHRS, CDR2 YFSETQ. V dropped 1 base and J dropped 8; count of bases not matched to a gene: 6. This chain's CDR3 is CASSLIQGAAEKLFF. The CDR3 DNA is TGCGCCAGCAGCTTGATACAGGGGGCTGCCGAAAAACTGTTTTTT.

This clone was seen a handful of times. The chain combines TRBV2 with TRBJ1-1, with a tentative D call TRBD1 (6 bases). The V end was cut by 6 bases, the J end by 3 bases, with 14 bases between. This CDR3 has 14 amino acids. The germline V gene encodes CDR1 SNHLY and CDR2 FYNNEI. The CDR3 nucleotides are TGTGCCAGCAGATCAGGGGATTGGGACACTGAAGCTTTCTTT. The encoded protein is CASRSGDWDTEAFF.

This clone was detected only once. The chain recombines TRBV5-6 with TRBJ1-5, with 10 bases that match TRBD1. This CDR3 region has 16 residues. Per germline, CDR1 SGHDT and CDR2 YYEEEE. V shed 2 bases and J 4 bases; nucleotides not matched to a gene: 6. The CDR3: CASSFWDRGKNQPQHF. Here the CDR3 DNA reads TGTGCCAGCAGCTTCTGGGACAGGGGAAAGAATCAGCCCCAGCATTTT.

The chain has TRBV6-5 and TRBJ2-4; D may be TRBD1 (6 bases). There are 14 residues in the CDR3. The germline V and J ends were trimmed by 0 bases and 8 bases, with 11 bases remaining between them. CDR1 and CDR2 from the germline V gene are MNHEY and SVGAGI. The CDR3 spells CASSYSRGGDIQYF. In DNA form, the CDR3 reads TGTGCCAGCAGTTACTCTAGAGGGGGTGACATTCAGTACTTC.

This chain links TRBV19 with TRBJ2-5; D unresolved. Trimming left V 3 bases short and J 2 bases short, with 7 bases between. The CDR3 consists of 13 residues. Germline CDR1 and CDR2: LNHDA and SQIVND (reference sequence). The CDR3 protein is CASSMAAQETQYF. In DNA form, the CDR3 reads TGTGCCAGTAGTATGGCAGCGCAAGAGACCCAGTACTTC.

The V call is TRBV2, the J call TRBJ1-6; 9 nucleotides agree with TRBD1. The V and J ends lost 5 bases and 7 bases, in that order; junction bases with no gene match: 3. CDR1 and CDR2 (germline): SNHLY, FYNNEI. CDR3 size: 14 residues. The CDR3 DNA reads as TGTGCCAGCAGTCCAGACAGGGGGAATTCACCCCTCCACTTT. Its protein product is CASSPDRGNSPLHF.

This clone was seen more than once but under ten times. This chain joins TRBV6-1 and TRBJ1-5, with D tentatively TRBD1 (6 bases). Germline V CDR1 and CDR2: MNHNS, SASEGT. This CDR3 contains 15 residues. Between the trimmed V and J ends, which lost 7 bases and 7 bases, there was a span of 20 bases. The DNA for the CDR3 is TGTGCCAGCACGGGGGGTGGGGGGGGGCCCCAGCCCCAGCATTTT. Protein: CASTGGGGGPQPQHF.

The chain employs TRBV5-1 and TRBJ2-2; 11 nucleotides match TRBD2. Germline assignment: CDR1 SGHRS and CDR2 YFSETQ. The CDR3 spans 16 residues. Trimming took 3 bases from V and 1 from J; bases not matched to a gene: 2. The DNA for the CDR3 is TGCGCCAGCAGCTCGACTAGCGGGATGAACACCGGGGAGCTGTTTTTT. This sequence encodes CASSSTSGMNTGELFF.

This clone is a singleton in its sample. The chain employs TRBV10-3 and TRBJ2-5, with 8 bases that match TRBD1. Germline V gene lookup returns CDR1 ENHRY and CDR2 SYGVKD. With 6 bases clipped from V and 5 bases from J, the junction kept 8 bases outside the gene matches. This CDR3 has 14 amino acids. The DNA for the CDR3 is TGTGCCATCAGCGGGACAGGTTCATACGAGACCCAGTACTTC. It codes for CAISGTGSYETQYF.

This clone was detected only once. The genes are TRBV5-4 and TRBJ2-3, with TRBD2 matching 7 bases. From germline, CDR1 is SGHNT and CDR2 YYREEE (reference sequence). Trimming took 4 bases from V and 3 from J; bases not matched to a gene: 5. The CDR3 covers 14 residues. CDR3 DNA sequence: TGTGCCAGCAGCGGCCGGGGGGAAACAGATACGCAGTATTTT. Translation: CASSGRGETDTQYF.

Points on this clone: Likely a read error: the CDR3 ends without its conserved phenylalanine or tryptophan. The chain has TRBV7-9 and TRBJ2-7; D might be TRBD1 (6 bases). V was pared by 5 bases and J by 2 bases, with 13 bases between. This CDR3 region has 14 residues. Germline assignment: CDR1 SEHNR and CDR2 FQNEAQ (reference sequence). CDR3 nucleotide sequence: TGTGCCAGCAGCGACCGGGACAAAGCCTACGAGCAGTACCTC. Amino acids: CASSDRDKAYEQYL.

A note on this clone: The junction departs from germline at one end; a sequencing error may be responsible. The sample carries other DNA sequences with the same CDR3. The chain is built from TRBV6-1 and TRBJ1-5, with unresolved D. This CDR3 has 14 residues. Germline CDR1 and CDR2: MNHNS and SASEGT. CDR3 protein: CASSEYQANQPQHF. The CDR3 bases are TGCGCCAGCAGTGAATACCAGGCAAATCAGCCCCAGCATTTT.

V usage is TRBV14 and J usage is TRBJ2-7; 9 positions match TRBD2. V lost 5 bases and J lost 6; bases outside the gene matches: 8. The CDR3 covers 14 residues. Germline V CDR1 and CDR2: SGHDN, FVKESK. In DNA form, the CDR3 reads TGTGCCAGCAGCGCTCTAGCGGGGTACATCGAGCAGTACTTC. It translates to CASSALAGYIEQYF.

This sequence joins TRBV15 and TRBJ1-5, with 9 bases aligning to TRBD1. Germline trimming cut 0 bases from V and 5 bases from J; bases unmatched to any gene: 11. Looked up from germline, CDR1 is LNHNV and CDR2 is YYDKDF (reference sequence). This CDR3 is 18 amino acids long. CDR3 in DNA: TGTGCCACCAGCAGAGAGGGGACAGGGACGAGTCGGGATCAGCCCCAGCATTTT. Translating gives CATSREGTGTSRDQPQHF.

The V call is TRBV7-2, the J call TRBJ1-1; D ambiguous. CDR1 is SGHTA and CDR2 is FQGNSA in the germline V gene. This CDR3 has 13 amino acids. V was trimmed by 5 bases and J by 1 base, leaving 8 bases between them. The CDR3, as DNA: TGTGCCAGCAGCAACTATGAGAACACTGAAGCTTTCTTT. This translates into CASSNYENTEAFF.

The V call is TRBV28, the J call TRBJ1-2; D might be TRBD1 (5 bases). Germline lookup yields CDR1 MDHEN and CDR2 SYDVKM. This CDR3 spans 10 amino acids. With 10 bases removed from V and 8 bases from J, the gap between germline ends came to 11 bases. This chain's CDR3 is CATSGYGYTF. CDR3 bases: TGTGCCACTTCAGGGTACGGCTACACCTTC.